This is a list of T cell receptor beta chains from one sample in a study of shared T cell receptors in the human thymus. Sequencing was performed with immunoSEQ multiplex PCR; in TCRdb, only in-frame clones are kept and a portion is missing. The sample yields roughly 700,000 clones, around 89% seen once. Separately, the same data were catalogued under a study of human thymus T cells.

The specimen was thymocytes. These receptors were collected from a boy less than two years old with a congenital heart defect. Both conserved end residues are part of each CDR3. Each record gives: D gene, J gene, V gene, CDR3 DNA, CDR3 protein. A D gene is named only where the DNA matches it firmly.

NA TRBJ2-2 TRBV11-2 TGTGCCAGCAGCCCCCGGGCAGGGAAGAACACCGGGGAGCTGTTTTTT CASSPRAGKNTGELFF
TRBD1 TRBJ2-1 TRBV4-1 TGCGCCAGCAGCCAGGAGGGGACAGGGGGCCCCTACAATGAGCAGTTCTTC CASSQEGTGGPYNEQFF
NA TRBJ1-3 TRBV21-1 TGTGCCAGCAGCAAAGAAGCCCCGGGAGGGGCAATCTCTGGAAACACCATATATTTT CASSKEAPGGAISGNTIYF
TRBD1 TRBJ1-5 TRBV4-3 TGCGCCAGCAGCCAAGATAGGACAGGGAAAAGCAATCAGCCCCAGCATTTT CASSQDRTGKSNQPQHF
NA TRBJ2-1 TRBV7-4 TGTGCCAGCAGCCCCATTGTCCTGGGGGGAGGTAACAATGAGCAGTTCTTC CASSPIVLGGGNNEQFF
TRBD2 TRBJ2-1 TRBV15 TGTGCCACCAGCAGAGATAAAGCGGGAGTCTACAATGAGCAGTTCTTC CATSRDKAGVYNEQFF
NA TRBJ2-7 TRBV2 TGTGCCAGCAGTGAGCCCTCGGGGGAGCAGTACTTC CASSEPSGEQYF
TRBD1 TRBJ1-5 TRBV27 TGTGCCAGCAGACCTCACAGGGGGCGGGAGTGGCATTTT CASRPHRGREWHF
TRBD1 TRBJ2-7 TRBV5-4 TGTGCCAGCAGCTTTTTGGCCCCCGGGACAGATACCTACGAGCAGTACTTC CASSFLAPGTDTYEQYF
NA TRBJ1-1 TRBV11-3 TGTGCCAGCAGCTCTGCCCGGGACACCTCGAGCACTGAAGCTTTCTTT CASSSARDTSSTEAFF
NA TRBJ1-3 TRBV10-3 TGTGCCATGATTCCACGCCGGGGGGCTGGAAACACCATATATTTT CAMIPRRGAGNTIYF